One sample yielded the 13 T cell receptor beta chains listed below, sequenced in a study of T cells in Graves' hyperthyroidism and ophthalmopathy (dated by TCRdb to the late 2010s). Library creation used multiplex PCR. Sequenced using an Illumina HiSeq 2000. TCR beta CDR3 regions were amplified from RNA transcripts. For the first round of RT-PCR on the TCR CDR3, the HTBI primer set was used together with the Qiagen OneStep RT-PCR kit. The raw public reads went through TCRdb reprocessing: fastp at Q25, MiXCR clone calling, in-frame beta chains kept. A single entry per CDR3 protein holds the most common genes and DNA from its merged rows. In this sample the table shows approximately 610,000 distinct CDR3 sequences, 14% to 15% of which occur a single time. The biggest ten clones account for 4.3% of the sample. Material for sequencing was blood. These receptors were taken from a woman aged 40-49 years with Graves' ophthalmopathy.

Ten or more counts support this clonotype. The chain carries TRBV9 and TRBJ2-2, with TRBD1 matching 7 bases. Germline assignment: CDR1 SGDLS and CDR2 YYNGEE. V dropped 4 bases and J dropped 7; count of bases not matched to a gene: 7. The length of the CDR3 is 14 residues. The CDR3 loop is CASSPLHRGGELFF. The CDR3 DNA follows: TGTGCCAGCAGCCCCCTACACAGGGGCGGGGAGCTGTTTTTT.

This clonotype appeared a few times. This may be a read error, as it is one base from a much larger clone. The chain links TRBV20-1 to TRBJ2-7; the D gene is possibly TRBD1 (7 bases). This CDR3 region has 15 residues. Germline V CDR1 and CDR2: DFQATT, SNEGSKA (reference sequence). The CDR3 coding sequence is TGCAGTGTTAGAAACCAGGGGGGTTTGAACTACGAGCAGTACTTC. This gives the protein CSVRNQGGLNYEQYF.

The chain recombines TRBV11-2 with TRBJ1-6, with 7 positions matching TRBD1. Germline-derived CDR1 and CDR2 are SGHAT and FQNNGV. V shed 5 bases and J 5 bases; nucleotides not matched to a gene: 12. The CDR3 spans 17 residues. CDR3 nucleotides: TGTGCCAGCAGCCCAGGGGGGGGCCGAGTAAATAATTCACCCCTCCACTTT. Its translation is CASSPGGGRVNNSPLHF.

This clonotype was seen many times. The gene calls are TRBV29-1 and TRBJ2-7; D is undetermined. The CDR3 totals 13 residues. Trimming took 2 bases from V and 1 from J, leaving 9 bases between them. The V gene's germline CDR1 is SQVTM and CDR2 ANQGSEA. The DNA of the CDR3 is TGCAGCGTTGAAAGGCCGCCGTCCTACGAGCAGTACTTC. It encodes CSVERPPSYEQYF.

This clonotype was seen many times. The CDR3 protein is CASFGQGFPKTQYF. CDR3 bases: TGTGCCAGTTTCGGACAGGGGTTTCCGAAGACCCAGTACTTC. This chain connects TRBV27 to TRBJ2-5; 9 bases match TRBD1. The CDR3 is 14 amino acids. V dropped 9 bases and J dropped 6; count of bases not matched to a gene: 11. Germline values: CDR1 MNHEY, CDR2 SMNVEV (reference sequence).

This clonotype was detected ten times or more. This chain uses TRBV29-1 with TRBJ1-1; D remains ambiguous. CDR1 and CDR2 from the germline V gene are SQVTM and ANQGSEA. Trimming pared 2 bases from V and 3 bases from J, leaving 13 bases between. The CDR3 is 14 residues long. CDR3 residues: CSVESGIGDTEAFF. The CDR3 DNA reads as TGCAGCGTTGAATCGGGGATTGGGGACACTGAAGCTTTCTTT.

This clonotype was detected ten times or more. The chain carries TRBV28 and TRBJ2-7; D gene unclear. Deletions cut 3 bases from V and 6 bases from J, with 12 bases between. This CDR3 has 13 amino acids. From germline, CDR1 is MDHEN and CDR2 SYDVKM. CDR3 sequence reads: CASSLGIAAEQYF. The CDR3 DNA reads TGTGCCAGCAGTTTGGGTATTGCGGCCGAGCAGTACTTC.

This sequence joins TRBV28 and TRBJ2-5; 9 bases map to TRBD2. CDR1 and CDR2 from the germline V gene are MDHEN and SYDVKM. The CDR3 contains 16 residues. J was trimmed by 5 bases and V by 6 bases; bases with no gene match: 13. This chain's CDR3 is CASSPPLAGVRETQYF. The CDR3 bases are TGTGCCAGCAGCCCCCCGTTAGCGGGAGTGAGGGAGACCCAGTACTTC.

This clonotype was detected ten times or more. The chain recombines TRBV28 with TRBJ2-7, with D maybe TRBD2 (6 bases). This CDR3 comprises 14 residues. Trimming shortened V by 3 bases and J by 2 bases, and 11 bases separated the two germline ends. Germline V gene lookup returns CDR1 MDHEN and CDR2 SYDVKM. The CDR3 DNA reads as TGTGCCAGCAGTTTCGGAGGGGACCCCTACGAGCAGTACTTC. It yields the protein CASSFGGDPYEQYF. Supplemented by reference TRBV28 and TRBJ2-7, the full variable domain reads DVKVTQSSRYLVKRTGEKVFLECVQDMDHENMFWYRQDPGLGLRLIYFSYDVKMKEKGDIPEGYSVSREKKERFSLILESASTNQTSMYLCASSFGGDPYEQYFGPGTRLTVT.

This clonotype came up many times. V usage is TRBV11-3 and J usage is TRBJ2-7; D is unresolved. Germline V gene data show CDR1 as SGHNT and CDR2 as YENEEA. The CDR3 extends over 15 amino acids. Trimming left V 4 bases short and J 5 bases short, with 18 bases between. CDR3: CASSSGLGFRDEQYF. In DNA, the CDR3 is TGTGCCAGCAGCTCCGGGCTCGGATTTAGGGACGAGCAGTACTTC. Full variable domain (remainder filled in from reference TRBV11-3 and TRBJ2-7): EAGVVQSPRYKIIEKKQPVAFWCNPISGHNTLYWYLQNLGQGPELLIRYENEEAVDDSQLPKDRFSAERLKGVDSTLKIQPAELGDSAVYLCASSSGLGFRDEQYFGPGTRLTVT.

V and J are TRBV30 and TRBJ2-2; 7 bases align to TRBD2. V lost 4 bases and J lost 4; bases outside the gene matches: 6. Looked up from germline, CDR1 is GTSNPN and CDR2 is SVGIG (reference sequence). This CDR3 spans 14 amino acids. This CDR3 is CAWKAAGSTGELFF. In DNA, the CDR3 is TGTGCCTGGAAGGCAGCGGGGAGCACCGGGGAGCTGTTTTTT.

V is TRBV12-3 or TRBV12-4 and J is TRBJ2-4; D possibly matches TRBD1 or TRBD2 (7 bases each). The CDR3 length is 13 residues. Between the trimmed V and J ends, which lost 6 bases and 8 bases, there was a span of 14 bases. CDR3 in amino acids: CASSREGADIQYF. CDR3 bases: TGTGCCAGCAGCAGGGAGGGGGCTGACATTCAGTACTTC.

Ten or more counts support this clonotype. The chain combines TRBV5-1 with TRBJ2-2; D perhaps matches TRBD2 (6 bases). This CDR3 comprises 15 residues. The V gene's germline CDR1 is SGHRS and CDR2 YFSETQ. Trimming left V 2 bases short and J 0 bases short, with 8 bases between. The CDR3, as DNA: TGCGCCAGCAGCTTTGGGGGGACGAACACCGGGGAGCTGTTTTTT. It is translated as CASSFGGTNTGELFF.